The 18 T cell receptor beta chains below all came from one sample that was sequenced in a study of shared clonotypes between healthy human individuals (dated by TCRdb to 2018 to 2021). The library came from the immunoSEQ multiplex PCR assay. Drawn from immuneACCESS, this table holds only the in-frame rearrangements with V and J called that TCRdb kept. Clones are partly lost; checked studies trace under half to an unresolved V gene and leave the rest unexplained. For this sample there are around 640,000 clones; 96% appear just once. Less than 0.12% of the sample is held by the ten biggest clonotypes. CD8 naive samples were CD45RO-negative cells positively selected for CCR7, giving a CD45RA+CCR7+ population that excluded TemRA cells. The sample comprised naive CD8+ T cells sorted from blood. The cell subset or site label corresponds to: CD45RA+CCR7+. Receptor source: a woman aged 25 to 39 in good health.

The V call is TRBV9, the J call TRBJ1-2, with no clear D. The CDR3 totals 14 residues. CDR1 and CDR2 (germline): SGDLS, YYNGEE. Trimming took off 0 bases at V and 3 bases at J, with 9 bases between the two ends. The CDR3 DNA reads as TGTGCCAGCAGCGTAGGGTTCGGGGACTATGGCTACACCTTC. Its protein is CASSVGFGDYGYTF.

The chain is built from TRBV14 and TRBJ1-3; D call uncertain. V dropped 2 bases and J dropped 4 bases, with 6 bases sitting between them. The CDR3 contains 13 residues. CDR1 and CDR2 (germline): SGHDN, FVKESK. CDR3 nucleotide sequence: TGTGCCAGCAGCCAACCAACCGGAAACACCATATATTTT. Translation gives CASSQPTGNTIYF. The full variable domain, completed using reference TRBV14 and TRBJ1-3, is EAGVTQFPSHSVIEKGQTVTLRCDPISGHDNLYWYRRVMGKEIKFLLHFVKESKQDESGMPNNRFLAERTGGTYSTLKVQPAELEDSGVYFCASSQPTGNTIYFGEGSWLTVV.

The V call is TRBV19, the J call TRBJ1-1; D unclear. The germline CDR1 and CDR2 sequences are LNHDA and SQIVND (reference sequence). Trimming cost V 9 bases and J 4 bases, with 15 bases left between them. The CDR3 covers 13 residues. CDR3 coding DNA: TGTGCCAGCATTCAGTACCCGGGCACTGAAGCTTTCTTT. Amino acid sequence: CASIQYPGTEAFF.

V usage is TRBV25-1 and J usage is TRBJ1-1, with D possibly matching TRBD1 (6 bases). V lost 10 bases, J lost 1 base, and 10 bases lay in between. The CDR3 is 12 amino acids. Germline CDR1 is MGHDK and CDR2 is SYGVNS. CDR3 nucleotide sequence: TGTGCCACCAAGGGGGGGAACACTGAAGCTTTCTTT. Its protein is CATKGGNTEAFF.

This clone was seen just once. The chain's CDR3 is CASSTSGLNTGELFF. The CDR3 nucleotides read TGTGCCAGCAGCACCAGCGGGTTAAACACCGGGGAGCTGTTTTTT. The J gene is TRBJ2-2, the V gene TRBV7-9; possible D gene TRBD2, 6 bases. The CDR3 sequence is 15 residues long. V was cut by 5 bases and J by 2 bases, with 12 bases left in between. Germline V lookup: CDR1 SEHNR, CDR2 FQNEAQ (reference sequence).

CDR3 protein: CASSIKVRSGNTIYF. The CDR3 DNA follows: TGTGCCAGCAGTATCAAGGTCCGCTCTGGAAACACCATATATTTT. The V gene is TRBV6-5, the J gene TRBJ1-3, with D unclear. V was pared by 5 bases and J by 0 bases, with 11 bases between. From germline, CDR1 is MNHEY and CDR2 SVGAGI. The CDR3 loop spans 15 amino acids.

This clone was observed a single time. The V call is TRBV25-1, the J call TRBJ1-4; a possible D gene is TRBD1 (6 bases). Germline V gives CDR1 MGHDK, CDR2 SYGVNS. The CDR3 is 14 amino acids. V lost 4 bases, J lost 6 bases, and 12 bases lay in between. The CDR3 sequence: CASSGTETYEKLFF. Written as DNA, the CDR3 is TGTGCCAGCAGTGGGACAGAGACCTATGAAAAACTGTTTTTT.

This clone was counted once. This chain connects TRBV4-1 to TRBJ2-2, with 7 bases that match TRBD1. V trimming: 4 bases; J trimming: 7 bases; junction bases outside the gene matches: 9. Germline assignment: CDR1 MGHRA and CDR2 YSYEKL. CDR3 length: 15 amino acids. The CDR3 region is CASSRHRGQDGELFF. The CDR3 DNA sequence: TGCGCCAGCAGCCGCCATAGGGGGCAAGACGGGGAGCTGTTTTTT.

The rearrangement links TRBV28 to TRBJ1-5; D unclear. The CDR3 is made up of 12 amino acids. V shed 6 bases and J shed 8 bases, with 11 bases lying between them. CDR1 and CDR2 (germline): MDHEN, SYDVKM. The CDR3 protein is CASRDRAEPQHF. Written as DNA, the CDR3 is TGTGCCAGCAGGGACCGGGCGGAGCCCCAGCATTTT. Using reference TRBV28 and TRBJ1-5 for the parts outside the CDR3, the full variable domain is DVKVTQSSRYLVKRTGEKVFLECVQDMDHENMFWYRQDPGLGLRLIYFSYDVKMKEKGDIPEGYSVSREKKERFSLILESASTNQTSMYLCASRDRAEPQHFGDGTRLSIL.

This clone occurred once. J is TRBJ2-7 and V is TRBV13; TRBD2 matches 10 bases. Per germline, CDR1 PRHDT and CDR2 FYEKMQ (reference sequence). V was clipped by 9 bases and J by 1 base; unmatched bases: 6. The CDR3 runs 14 residues. For the CDR3, the DNA is TGTGCCAGTGGTGGACTAGCGGAATCCTACGAGCAGTACTTC. Translation: CASGGLAESYEQYF.

Comments on this clone: Relative to the germline gene, one junction end is altered; a read error may explain this. This chain connects TRBV29-1 to TRBJ2-1; D possibly corresponds to TRBD1 (6 bases). The CDR3 is 10 residues long. In germline, CDR1 is SQVTM, CDR2 ANQGSEA. The CDR3 DNA sequence: TGTTCAGGGGAATGGTATGAGCAGTTCTTC. The encoded protein is CSGEWYEQFF.

As to this clone: Other DNA sequences within the sample encode an identical CDR3. The chain has TRBV28 and TRBJ1-5; D is unclear. The CDR3 sequence is 11 residues long. Germline V gene lookup returns CDR1 MDHEN and CDR2 SYDVKM. The V end lost 2 bases, the J end lost 9 bases, and 5 bases lay between the germline ends. CDR3 in DNA: TGTGCCAGCAGTTTAGGTGGGCCCCAGCATTTT. Amino acids: CASSLGGPQHF.

This chain connects TRBV2 to TRBJ2-7; a possible D gene is TRBD1 (6 bases). Germline CDR1 and CDR2: SNHLY and FYNNEI. Trimming took 6 bases from V and 4 from J, leaving 13 bases between them. The CDR3 is 13 amino acids. The CDR3, as DNA: TGTGCCAGCAGACAGGGTCCCCGATACGAGCAGTACTTC. Translation: CASRQGPRYEQYF. Combining the CDR3 with reference TRBV2 and TRBJ2-7 gives the whole variable domain EPEVTQTPSHQVTQMGQEVILRCVPISNHLYFYWYRQILGQKVEFLVSFYNNEISEKSEIFDDQFSVERPDGSNFTLKIRSTKLEDSAMYFCASRQGPRYEQYFGPGTRLTVT.

The chain carries TRBV6-1 and TRBJ2-1; 11 bases match TRBD2. Germline V lookup: CDR1 MNHNS, CDR2 SASEGT. V gave up 2 bases and J gave up 7 bases; unmatched junction bases: 10. The CDR3 is made up of 17 amino acids. The CDR3 DNA reads TGTGCCAGCAGTGAACGGATAGCGGGAGGGCCTCTAAATGAGCAGTTCTTC. It encodes CASSERIAGGPLNEQFF.

The rearrangement uses TRBV6-5 and TRBJ2-1; tentative D call: TRBD1 (6 bases). Germline-derived CDR1 and CDR2 are MNHEY and SVGAGI. The V end was cut by 7 bases, the J end by 3 bases, with 10 bases between. This CDR3 contains 13 residues. The CDR3 bases are TGTGCCAGCAAGACAGGACGCTACAATGAGCAGTTCTTC. Amino acid sequence: CASKTGRYNEQFF.

This rearrangement joins TRBV6-1 to TRBJ2-2; 7 bases align to TRBD2. Trimming took 1 base from V and 6 from J; bases not matched to a gene: 8. In germline, CDR1 is MNHNS, CDR2 SASEGT. The CDR3 spans 16 residues. The CDR3 loop reads CASSEVRLRGSGELFF. CDR3 sequence (DNA): TGTGCCAGCAGTGAAGTGAGGCTGCGGGGGTCCGGGGAGCTGTTTTTT.

The chain links TRBV28 to TRBJ1-5; D is unresolved. Germline V gives CDR1 MDHEN, CDR2 SYDVKM. V gave up 1 base and J gave up 3 bases, with 4 bases separating them. This CDR3 comprises 13 residues. CDR3 in amino acids: CASSLSPNQPQHF. Written as DNA, the CDR3 is TGTGCCAGCAGTTTATCCCCCAATCAGCCCCAGCATTTT.

The chain has TRBV7-9 and TRBJ2-7; 7 positions match TRBD1. Germline V lookup: CDR1 SEHNR, CDR2 FQNEAQ (reference sequence). Germline trimming cut 1 base from V and 11 bases from J; bases unmatched to any gene: 2. The CDR3 runs to 11 residues. The CDR3 DNA reads as TGTGCCAGCAGCTTAGGACAGGGAAAGTACTTC. Translation: CASSLGQGKYF. Together with reference TRBV7-9 and TRBJ2-7, the CDR3 gives the full variable domain: DTGVSQNPRHKITKRGQNVTFRCDPISEHNRLYWYRQTLGQGPEFLTYFQNEAQLEKSRLLSDRFSAERPKGSFSTLEIQRTEQGDSAMYLCASSLGQGKYFGPGTRLTVT.